This T cell receptor (beta chain) was retrieved from a study of blood T cell repertoires in COVID-19. About the study: Acute-phase and convalescent COVID-19 samples originated in the United States, Italy and Spain. Sources were T cells, B-cell-depleted T cells, or PBMCs; the material itself was cDNA or gDNA.

CDR3 length: 18 residues. The germline V gene encodes CDR1 MNHEY and CDR2 SMNVEV (reference sequence). J was trimmed by 6 bases and V by 3 bases; bases with no gene match: 11. Original processing methods: Nucleated cell number was recorded as an estimate derived from reference gene primer amplification. Measured with immunoSEQ multiplex PCR; TCRdb has only the in-frame clones, and not every one. The DNA was the basis for D and trimming; V, J and clone size are from that table. Among 100,000 to 150,000 clones listed, roughly 83% were seen once. The chain combines TRBV27 with TRBJ2-1; 13 bases map to TRBD2. The sequence was obtained from a man in his fifties or sixties with acute or convalescent COVID-19. The specimen sequenced was peripheral blood. CDR3 sequence (DNA): TGTGCCAGCAGTTTTACGAAGACTAGCGGGAGGTTCGTCAATGAGCAGTTCTTC. Its translation is CASSFTKTSGRFVNEQFF.